This entry is about one T cell receptor (beta chain). Germline loops: CDR1 SGHNT, CDR2 YYREEE (reference sequence). Trimming left V 1 base short and J 6 bases short, with 13 bases between. The CDR3 has 14 residues. This sample stems from a study of blood T cell repertoires in COVID-19. Study information: Samples came from the United States, Italy and Spain, spanning acute and convalescent COVID-19.

Participant age was roughly 18 to 89 years, and participants resided in fewer than 25 US areas. Which cohort a participant joined came from the clinical history participants gave. The data were produced by immunoSEQ multiplex PCR, yet TCRdb's version contains in-frame clones alone and is incomplete. This sample carries roughly 230,000 clones, about 85% of them seen once, and the ten largest clones take about 7%. The source is a woman aged 45 to 65 who had been exposed to COVID-19. Input material: PBMCs or T cells enriched from blood (not recorded which). The J gene is TRBJ2-5, the V gene TRBV5-4; perhaps TRBD1 as D (6 bases). This CDR3 reads CASSLTGNMKTQYF. CDR3 DNA: TGTGCCAGCAGCTTGACAGGGAACATGAAGACCCAGTACTTC.